A selection of T cell receptor beta chains follows, all from one sample in a study of blood T cell repertoires in COVID-19. Libraries were prepared by immunoSEQ multiplex PCR; TCRdb keeps only in-frame clonotypes and omits some of them. In the table there are more than 200,000 clones, roughly 90% of which are singletons. Sequenced sample: PBMCs or T cells enriched from blood (not recorded which). The receptors stem from a woman younger than 45 who had recovered from COVID-19. Both conserved end residues are part of each CDR3. The order of the fields is V gene, D gene, J gene, clone size, CDR3 protein, CDR3 DNA. D genes are given only for firm matches. Part of the rows lack a size; the others show once, few, many or a class for expanded clones.

V: TRBV7-9; D: .; J: TRBJ2-7; size: once; CDR3: CASSPPQGFSYEQYF; DNA: TGTGCCAGCAGCCCCCCCCAGGGTTTCTCCTACGAGCAGTACTTC
V: TRBV24-1; D: TRBD1; J: TRBJ1-2; size: .; CDR3: CATSDRDRFPYGYTF; DNA: TGTGCCACAAGTGATAGGGACAGATTCCCCTATGGCTACACCTTC
V: TRBV28; D: TRBD1; J: TRBJ2-7; size: few; CDR3: CASSSWDSLSYEQYF; DNA: TGTGCCAGCAGTTCCTGGGACAGTCTCTCCTACGAGCAGTACTTC
V: TRBV27; D: .; J: TRBJ2-1; size: once; CDR3: CASSPQGPLMNEQFF; DNA: TGTGCCAGCAGTCCACAGGGACCCTTAATGAATGAGCAGTTCTTC
V: TRBV27; D: .; J: TRBJ1-2; size: once; CDR3: CASSLGRGPTYGYTF; DNA: TGTGCCAGCAGTTTAGGCAGGGGTCCGACCTATGGCTACACCTTC
V: TRBV3-1/TRBV3-2; D: .; J: TRBJ2-3; size: .; CDR3: CASSQYRGRIADTQYF; DNA: TGTGCCAGCAGCCAATATAGAGGCCGGATCGCAGATACGCAGTATTTT
V: TRBV5-8; D: TRBD1; J: TRBJ1-2; size: .; CDR3: CASSLKNRGYGYTF; DNA: TGTGCCAGCAGCTTAAAAAACAGGGGGTATGGCTACACCTTC
V: TRBV30; D: TRBD2; J: TRBJ2-3; size: .; CDR3: CAWSVPLAGGPGRDTQYF; DNA: TGTGCCTGGAGTGTACCGCTAGCGGGAGGGCCGGGAAGAGATACGCAGTATTTT
V: TRBV5-4; D: .; J: TRBJ1-2; size: .; CDR3: CASSLEAGIYGYTF; DNA: TGTGCCAGCAGCTTGGAAGCAGGGATCTATGGCTACACCTTC
V: TRBV10-3; D: TRBD1; J: TRBJ2-7; size: .; CDR3: CAIGGQSPGEQYF; DNA: TGTGCCATAGGGGGACAGAGTCCTGGCGAGCAGTACTTC
V: TRBV6-2/TRBV6-3; D: TRBD1; J: TRBJ2-1; size: .; CDR3: CASSAPGQGKNEQFF; DNA: TGTGCCAGCAGTGCGCCGGGACAGGGGAAGAATGAGCAGTTCTTC
V: TRBV7-2; D: .; J: TRBJ2-1; size: .; CDR3: CASSLFSGQYNEQFF; DNA: TGTGCCAGCAGCTTATTTAGCGGACAATACAATGAGCAGTTCTTC
V: TRBV27; D: TRBD1; J: TRBJ1-4; size: .; CDR3: CASRSTGRNEKLFF; DNA: TGTGCCAGCCGTTCGACAGGGCGTAATGAAAAACTGTTTTTT
V: TRBV28; D: .; J: TRBJ1-2; size: few; CDR3: CASSPGGAENYGYTF; DNA: TGTGCCAGCAGTCCTGGAGGGGCCGAGAACTATGGCTACACCTTC
V: TRBV3-1/TRBV3-2; D: .; J: TRBJ2-5; size: .; CDR3: CASSQLLQETQYF; DNA: TGTGCCAGCAGCCAACTCTTACAAGAGACCCAGTACTTC
V: TRBV24-1; D: .; J: TRBJ1-3; size: .; CDR3: CATSDATRGQSGNTIYF; DNA: TGTGCCACCAGTGACGCGACAAGGGGCCAGTCTGGAAACACCATATATTTT
V: TRBV28; D: .; J: TRBJ1-2; size: .; CDR3: CASKKSRGGYGYTF; DNA: TGTGCCAGCAAAAAATCCCGCGGCGGCTATGGCTACACCTTC
V: TRBV7-9; D: TRBD2; J: TRBJ2-7; size: .; CDR3: CASSLRGRFETSGFYEQYF; DNA: TGTGCCAGCAGCTTAAGGGGTCGATTTGAGACTAGCGGGTTCTACGAGCAGTACTTC
V: TRBV6-6; D: TRBD2; J: TRBJ2-7; size: .; CDR3: CASSLPTGTSGSYEQYF; DNA: TGTGCCAGCAGTCTACCCACCGGGACTAGCGGGAGCTACGAGCAGTACTTC
V: TRBV5-5; D: TRBD1; J: TRBJ1-2; size: .; CDR3: CASSLRTGANYGYTF; DNA: TGTGCCAGCAGCTTGAGGACAGGCGCTAACTATGGCTACACCTTC
V: TRBV5-1; D: TRBD2; J: TRBJ2-1; size: .; CDR3: CASSLIAGEAYNEQFF; DNA: TGCGCCAGCAGCCTAATAGCGGGAGAAGCCTACAATGAGCAGTTCTTC
V: TRBV2; D: .; J: TRBJ1-1; size: .; CDR3: CASSEVRTEAFF; DNA: TGTGCCAGCAGTGAAGTCCGCACTGAAGCTTTCTTT
V: TRBV11-2; D: TRBD2; J: TRBJ2-5; size: .; CDR3: CASSPLAGRVETQYF; DNA: TGTGCCAGCAGCCCGCTAGCGGGAAGGGTCGAGACCCAGTACTTC
V: TRBV19; D: .; J: TRBJ1-1; size: .; CDR3: CASSINARNTEAFF; DNA: TGTGCCAGTAGTATTAATGCCAGGAACACTGAAGCTTTCTTT
V: TRBV5-8; D: .; J: TRBJ2-1; size: .; CDR3: CASSLQRIGEQFF; DNA: TGTGCCAGCAGCTTGCAGCGAATCGGGGAGCAGTTCTTC
V: TRBV6-2/TRBV6-3; D: .; J: TRBJ2-5; size: .; CDR3: CASSSQGRQETQYF; DNA: TGTGCCAGCAGTTCTCAGGGTCGTCAAGAGACCCAGTACTTC
V: TRBV10-3; D: TRBD1; J: TRBJ2-2; size: .; CDR3: CAISETGAPNTGELFF; DNA: TGTGCCATCAGTGAGACAGGGGCACCAAACACCGGGGAGCTGTTTTTT
V: TRBV19; D: TRBD2; J: TRBJ2-3; size: .; CDR3: CASSFQGTSGSIDTQYF; DNA: TGTGCCAGTAGTTTTCAAGGGACTAGCGGGAGTATAGATACGCAGTATTTT